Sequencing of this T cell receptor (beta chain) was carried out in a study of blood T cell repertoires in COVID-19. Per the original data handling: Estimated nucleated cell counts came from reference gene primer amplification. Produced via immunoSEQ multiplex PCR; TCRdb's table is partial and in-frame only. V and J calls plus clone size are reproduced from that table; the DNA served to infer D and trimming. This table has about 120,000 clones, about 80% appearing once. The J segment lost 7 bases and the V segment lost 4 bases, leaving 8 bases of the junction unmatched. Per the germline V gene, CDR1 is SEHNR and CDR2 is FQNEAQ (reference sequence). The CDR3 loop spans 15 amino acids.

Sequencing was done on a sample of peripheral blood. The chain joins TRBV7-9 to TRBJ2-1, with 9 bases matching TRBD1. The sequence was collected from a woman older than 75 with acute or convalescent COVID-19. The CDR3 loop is CASSSGTGRGNEQFF. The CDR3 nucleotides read TGTGCCAGCAGCTCAGGGACAGGGCGGGGGAATGAGCAGTTCTTC.